This TCR beta chain was identified during a study of regulatory T cells in long-lasting Graves disease. Across the study: Prior antithyroid drug treatment in newly diagnosed Graves' patients lasted under 3 months. Study results and caveats: Gene preferences differed: TRBV28, TRBJ1-2, TRBJ2-5 in persistent cases.

Library construction for TCR beta used iRepertoire HTBI primers and Arm-PCR of CDR3 regions. TCRdb recomputed calls from the multiplex PCR reads with MiXCR, one row per CDR3 protein. The table lists hundreds of thousands of distinct CDR3 sequences, 15% to 20% of them singletons, with around 18% in the top ten. Comments on this clonotype: Antigen specificity is unknown.

CDR3 length: 12 residues. V gave up 9 bases and J gave up 3 bases, with 11 bases separating them. CDR1 and CDR2 (germline): MRHNA, SNTAGT. Time point indicated: newly diagnosed GD, antithyroid drugs for less than 3 months. The TCR library used RNA extracted from PBMCs. Roughly 8.2-milliliter peripheral blood samples went into EDTA tubes. This same sample was also taken into another study, of T cells in Graves' hyperthyroidism and ophthalmopathy. As that report states: In the analysis, a 13 V-J model separated ophthalmopathy from stable hyperthyroidism.

The specimen comprised peripheral blood mononuclear cells (PBMCs), sampled at new diagnosis, from a patient treated with antithyroid drugs. This TCR derives from a woman in her 30s with Graves disease. This rearrangement joins TRBV6-4 to TRBJ1-2; D not certain. The CDR3: CARMTEDYGYTF. The DNA of the CDR3 is TGTGCCAGGATGACGGAGGACTATGGCTACACCTTC.